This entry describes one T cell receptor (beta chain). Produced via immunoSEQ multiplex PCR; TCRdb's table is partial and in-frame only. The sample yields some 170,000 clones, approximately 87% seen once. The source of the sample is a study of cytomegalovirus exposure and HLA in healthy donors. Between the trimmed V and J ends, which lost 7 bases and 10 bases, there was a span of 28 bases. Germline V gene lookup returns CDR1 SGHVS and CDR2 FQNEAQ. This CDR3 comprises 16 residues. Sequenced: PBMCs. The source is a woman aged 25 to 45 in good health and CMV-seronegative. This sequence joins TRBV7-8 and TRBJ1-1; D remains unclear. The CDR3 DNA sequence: TGTGCCAGCACCAGTCACGGCGACGTGGCTCCCCTTGGAGCTTTCTTT. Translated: CASTSHGDVAPLGAFF.